A single sample gave rise to the 22 T cell receptor beta chains below, sequenced in a study of identical twins (dated by TCRdb to the mid-2010s). The library relied on 5' RACE. TCRdb lists the instrument as Illumina HiSeq 2000. The public reads were reprocessed in TCRdb via fastp at Q25 and MiXCR, keeping in-frame beta chains. Each entry is one CDR3 protein sequence, shown with its most common DNA and genes. Present in this sample are approximately 350,000 distinct CDR3 sequences, 9% to 15% of which were seen just once. The ten largest clones add up to around 7.2% of the sample. This sample was also put to use in a study of yellow fever vaccine responses in identical twins.

The sequenced sample consisted of CD8+ T cells sorted from blood. These receptors were taken from a woman under 30 in good health.

In its sample, this clonotype was seen many times. The chain couples TRBV27 to TRBJ2-1, with TRBD1 matching over 8 bases. The trim removed 3 bases at V and 2 bases at J, leaving 3 bases unmatched. The CDR3 totals 15 residues. The V gene's germline CDR1 is MNHEY and CDR2 SMNVEV (reference sequence). The CDR3 loop reads CASSLDRAPYNEQFF. In nucleotides, the CDR3 is TGTGCCAGCAGTTTGGACAGGGCCCCCTACAATGAGCAGTTCTTC.

This clonotype was recorded many times. The germline gene is not matched at one end of the junction; a read error may be the cause. The rearrangement joins TRBV5-5 to TRBJ2-7; TRBD1 aligns across 9 bases. Germline assignment: CDR1 SGHKS and CDR2 YYEKEE (reference sequence). This CDR3 comprises 14 residues. CDR3: CASSLDRGTYEQYF. Here the CDR3 DNA reads TGTGCCAGCAGTTTGGACAGGGGTACGTACGAGCAGTACTTC.

This clonotype showed up just a few times. The rearrangement links TRBV7-9 to TRBJ2-7; 10 positions match TRBD1. CDR1 and CDR2 (germline): SEHNR, FQNEAQ (reference sequence). This CDR3 is 14 amino acids long. V dropped 4 bases and J dropped 6; count of bases not matched to a gene: 6. The CDR3 protein is CASSSDRGLGEQYF. Here the CDR3 DNA reads TGTGCCAGCAGCTCTGACAGGGGGCTGGGCGAGCAGTACTTC.

The sample holds a few counts of this clonotype. This chain uses TRBV7-7 with TRBJ2-3; 8 nucleotides agree with TRBD2. V shed 5 bases, J shed 7 bases, and the junction held 5 bases outside the gene matches. Germline CDR1 is SSHAT and CDR2 is FNYEAQ (reference sequence). There are 13 residues in the CDR3. CDR3 in DNA: TGTGCCAGCAGCCCGCGGGGGGAGAATACGCAGTATTTT. Residues: CASSPRGENTQYF.

The V gene is TRBV6-5, the J gene TRBJ1-2; no clear D. This CDR3 spans 15 amino acids. Trimming pared 0 bases from V and 5 bases from J, leaving 13 bases between. Germline V gene lookup returns CDR1 MNHEY and CDR2 SVGAGI. CDR3 amino acids: CASSYSTGSAYGYTF. CDR3 DNA sequence: TGTGCCAGCAGTTACTCGACCGGGTCCGCGTATGGCTACACCTTC.

In its sample, this clonotype was seen a few times. V gene TRBV12-3 or TRBV12-4 combines with J gene TRBJ2-4, with no clear D. The V gene lost 1 base and the J gene lost 0 bases, with 4 bases spanning the gap. This CDR3 has 14 residues. In nucleotides, the CDR3 is TGTGCCAGCAGTTTAGGAGTAGCCAAAAACATTCAGTACTTC. It encodes CASSLGVAKNIQYF.

This clonotype was detected many times. The rearrangement uses TRBV4-1 and TRBJ1-1; D gene ambiguous. Per germline, CDR1 MGHRA and CDR2 YSYEKL. Trimming cost V 3 bases and J 4 bases, with 3 bases left between them. The CDR3 runs to 11 residues. CDR3 nucleotide sequence: TGCGCCAGCAGCCAGTTCACTGAAGCTTTCTTT. As protein: CASSQFTEAFF.

This clonotype has only a few counts. V and J are TRBV5-6 and TRBJ1-1; 8 nucleotides align to TRBD1. Germline assignment: CDR1 SGHDT and CDR2 YYEEEE. The CDR3 is 14 amino acids. V lost 4 bases to trimming and J lost 1 base; unmatched junction nucleotides: 3. DNA of the CDR3: TGTGCCAGCAGCGAGGGACAGGAGAACACTGAAGCTTTCTTT. Its protein is CASSEGQENTEAFF.

CDR3 DNA: TGCGCCAGCAGGGAGTTAACGGGACTAGCGGGAGGAAAGTCCTACGAGCAGTACTTC. It codes for CASRELTGLAGGKSYEQYF. The V call is TRBV5-1, the J call TRBJ2-7; 15 nucleotides align to TRBD2. Germline-derived CDR1 and CDR2 are SGHRS and YFSETQ. The CDR3 covers 19 residues. The junction had 13 bases not matched to a gene; V was cut back by 5 bases and J by 1 base.

This clonotype was counted a few times. The chain is built from TRBV7-8 and TRBJ2-7; no firm D call. CDR1 and CDR2 from the germline V gene are SGHVS and FQNEAQ. The CDR3 spans 13 residues. Trimming removed 1 base from V and 4 bases from J, with 8 bases in between. The CDR3 is CASSLEVVYEQYV. In DNA form, the CDR3 reads TGTGCCAGCAGCTTAGAAGTGGTTTACGAGCAGTACGTC.

The genes are TRBV27 and TRBJ2-5, with D possibly TRBD1 on 5 matching bases. The CDR3 covers 15 residues. Germline assignment: CDR1 MNHEY and CDR2 SMNVEV (reference sequence). The V and J ends lost 4 bases and 4 bases respectively, with 16 bases between them. CDR3 in amino acids: CASSSEGARGETQYF. For the CDR3, the DNA is TGTGCCAGCAGTTCTGAAGGGGCACGCGGAGAGACCCAGTACTTC.

This clonotype was detected a few times. The chain has TRBV12-3 or TRBV12-4 and TRBJ2-1; D remains ambiguous. V dropped 8 bases and J dropped 7 bases, with 9 bases sitting between them. This CDR3 has 11 residues. CDR3 sequence reads: CASQVLNEQFF. The CDR3 DNA reads TGTGCCAGCCAAGTCCTGAATGAGCAGTTCTTC.

This clonotype has just a few counts. This chain joins TRBV5-1 and TRBJ2-1; the match to TRBD2 covers 12 bases. Losses at the gene ends were 4 bases for V and 8 bases for J; bases not matched to a gene: 7. The CDR3 has 15 residues. CDR1 SGHRS and CDR2 YFSETQ come from the germline V gene. The CDR3 sequence is CASSLRLAGDYEQFF. In DNA, the CDR3 is TGCGCCAGCAGCCTCCGACTAGCGGGAGACTATGAGCAGTTCTTC. Full variable domain (remainder filled in from reference TRBV5-1 and TRBJ2-1): KAGVTQTPRYLIKTRGQQVTLSCSPISGHRSVSWYQQTPGQGLQFLFEYFSETQRNKGNFPGRFSGRQFSNSRSEMNVSTLELGDSALYLCASSLRLAGDYEQFFGPGTRLTVL.

The sample holds a few counts of this clonotype. The chain links TRBV18 to TRBJ2-7; D is possibly TRBD1 or TRBD2 (5 bases each). V lost 4 bases and J lost 5, with 15 bases in between. The CDR3 sequence is 14 residues long. Germline CDR1 KGHSH, CDR2 LQKENI. The CDR3 protein is CASSLEGPVDEQYF. CDR3 bases: TGTGCCAGCTCACTTGAGGGACCCGTCGACGAGCAGTACTTC.

This chain uses TRBV3-1 with TRBJ2-4, with TRBD2 matching 10 bases. Germline V gene sequence: CDR1 LGHDT, CDR2 YNNKEL (reference sequence). The CDR3 has 18 residues. V dropped 2 bases and J dropped 1; count of bases not matched to a gene: 8. CDR3 residues: CASSQLSFSGRAKNIQYF. In DNA, the CDR3 is TGTGCCAGCAGCCAACTCAGTTTTAGCGGGAGGGCCAAAAACATTCAGTACTTC.

This clonotype was detected a few times. The chain links TRBV20-1 to TRBJ2-1; TRBD2 aligns across 8 bases. With V trimmed by 0 bases and J by 8 bases, 6 bases remained unmatched. Germline CDR1 and CDR2: DFQATT and SNEGSKA (reference sequence). CDR3 size: 14 residues. CDR3 sequence reads: CSARDERERHEQFF. The CDR3 DNA reads as TGCAGTGCTAGAGATGAGCGGGAGCGTCATGAGCAGTTCTTC.

The V gene is TRBV4-1, the J gene TRBJ2-7, with TRBD1 matching over 7 bases. Unmatched junction bases numbered 4, after V lost 4 bases and J lost 7 bases. Looked up from germline, CDR1 is MGHRA and CDR2 is YSYEKL. CDR3 length: 12 amino acids. CDR3 protein: CASSPRQGEQYF. CDR3 nucleotide sequence: TGCGCCAGCAGCCCACGACAGGGAGAGCAGTACTTC.

This clonotype was detected only a few times. The chain has TRBV27 and TRBJ1-1; maybe TRBD1 (6 bases). The CDR3 extends over 15 amino acids. The germline V gene has CDR1 MNHEY and CDR2 SMNVEV (reference sequence). Trimming stripped 2 bases from V and 0 bases from J, with 10 bases between. CDR3 loop: CASSLMGALNTEAFF. The CDR3 DNA reads as TGTGCCAGCAGTTTAATGGGGGCTCTGAACACTGAAGCTTTCTTT.

V and J are TRBV2 and TRBJ2-1; weak D call: TRBD1 (5 bases). Germline V CDR1 and CDR2: SNHLY, FYNNEI. CDR3 length equals 16 residues. Trimming took off 2 bases at V and 6 bases at J, with 17 bases between the two ends. CDR3 nucleotides: TGTGCCAGCAGTGAATCAAGGGGCCGCTATAGCAATGAGCAGTTCTTC. It specifies CASSESRGRYSNEQFF.

This clonotype was picked up a small number of times. The V call is TRBV4-2, the J call TRBJ2-1, with TRBD2 identical over 8 bases. The V and J ends lost 2 bases and 4 bases, in that order; junction bases with no gene match: 10. CDR3 size: 17 residues. CDR1 is LGHNA and CDR2 is YNFKEQ in the germline V gene. The CDR3 here is CASSQKVAGSFYNEQFF. As DNA, the CDR3 is TGTGCCAGCAGCCAAAAGGTAGCGGGGTCCTTTTACAATGAGCAGTTCTTC.

J is TRBJ2-2 and V is TRBV6-5; 7 bases fit TRBD2. After removal of 3 bases from V and 1 base from J, the junction contained 5 bases not matched to a gene. This CDR3 region has 16 residues. Per germline, CDR1 MNHEY and CDR2 SVGAGI. The CDR3: CASSYRAGVNTGELFF. The DNA for the CDR3 is TGTGCCAGCAGTTATCGGGCGGGGGTGAACACCGGGGAGCTGTTTTTT.

This clonotype has more than one count but fewer than ten. The chain recombines TRBV12-5 with TRBJ2-5; D possibly corresponds to TRBD1 (5 bases). The V end lost 10 bases, the J end lost 3 bases, and 12 bases lay between the germline ends. This CDR3 is 12 amino acids long. CDR1 is LGHNT and CDR2 is FRNRAP in the germline V gene. The CDR3 reads CATRGNEETQYF. Here the CDR3 DNA reads TGTGCTACTAGGGGAAACGAAGAGACCCAGTACTTC.